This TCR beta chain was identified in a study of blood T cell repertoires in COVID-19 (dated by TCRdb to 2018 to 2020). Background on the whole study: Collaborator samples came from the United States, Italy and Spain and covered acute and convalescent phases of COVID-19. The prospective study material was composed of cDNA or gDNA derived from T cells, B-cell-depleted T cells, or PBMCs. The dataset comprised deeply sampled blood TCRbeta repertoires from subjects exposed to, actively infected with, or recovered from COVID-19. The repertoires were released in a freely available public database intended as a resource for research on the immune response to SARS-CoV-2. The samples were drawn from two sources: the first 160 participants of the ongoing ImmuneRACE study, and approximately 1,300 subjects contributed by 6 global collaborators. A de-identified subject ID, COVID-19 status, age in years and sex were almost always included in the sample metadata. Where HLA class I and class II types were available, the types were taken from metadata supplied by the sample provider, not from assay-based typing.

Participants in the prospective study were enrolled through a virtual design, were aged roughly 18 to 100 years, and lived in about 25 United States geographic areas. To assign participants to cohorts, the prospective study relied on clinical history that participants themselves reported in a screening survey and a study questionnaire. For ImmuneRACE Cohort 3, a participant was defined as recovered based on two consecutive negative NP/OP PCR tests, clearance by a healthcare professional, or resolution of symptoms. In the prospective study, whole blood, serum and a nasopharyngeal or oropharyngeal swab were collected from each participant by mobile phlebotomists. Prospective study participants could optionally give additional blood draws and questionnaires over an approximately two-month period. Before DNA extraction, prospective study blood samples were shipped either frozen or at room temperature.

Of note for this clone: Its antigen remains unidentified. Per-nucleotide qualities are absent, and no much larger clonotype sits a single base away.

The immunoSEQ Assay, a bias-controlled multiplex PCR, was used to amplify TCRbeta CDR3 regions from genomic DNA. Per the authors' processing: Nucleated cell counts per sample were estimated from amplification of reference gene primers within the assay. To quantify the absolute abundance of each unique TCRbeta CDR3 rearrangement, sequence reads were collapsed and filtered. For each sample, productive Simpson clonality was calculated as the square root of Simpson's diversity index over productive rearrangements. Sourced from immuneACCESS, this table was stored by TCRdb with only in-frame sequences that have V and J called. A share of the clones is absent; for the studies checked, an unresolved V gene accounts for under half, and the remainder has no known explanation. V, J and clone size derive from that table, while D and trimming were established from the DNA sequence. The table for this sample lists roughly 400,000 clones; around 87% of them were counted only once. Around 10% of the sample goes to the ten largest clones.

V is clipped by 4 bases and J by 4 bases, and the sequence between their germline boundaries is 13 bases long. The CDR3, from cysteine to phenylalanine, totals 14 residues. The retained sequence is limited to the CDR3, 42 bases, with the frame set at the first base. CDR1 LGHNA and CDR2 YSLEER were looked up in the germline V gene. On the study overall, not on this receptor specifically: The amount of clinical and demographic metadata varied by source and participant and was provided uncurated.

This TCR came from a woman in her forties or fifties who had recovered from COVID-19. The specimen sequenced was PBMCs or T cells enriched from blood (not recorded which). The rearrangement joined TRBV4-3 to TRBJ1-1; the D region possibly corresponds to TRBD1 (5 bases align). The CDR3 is CASSRAGGGTEAFF. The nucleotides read TGCGCCAGCAGCCGGGCCGGCGGGGGCACTGAAGCTTTCTTT.